This TCR beta chain emerged from a study of T cell changes during pregnancy in multiple sclerosis. Assay: immunoSEQ multiplex PCR; the TCRdb copy retains only in-frame clones and omits some. The data contain almost 50,000 clones, about 90% of them singletons. Germline V gene lookup returns CDR1 LNHDA and CDR2 SQIVND (reference sequence). V shed 1 base and J shed 0 bases, with 10 bases lying between them. The CDR3 sequence is 15 residues long. The chain has TRBV19 and TRBJ2-7; unclear D gene. Sequences were derived from CD8+ T cells from peripheral blood mononuclear cells, sampled after pregnancy. This receptor was obtained from a female donor with multiple sclerosis, enrolled in a pregnancy study. The CDR3 DNA follows: TGTGCCAGTAGTATAGCGTGGGCCAGCTCCTACGAGCAGTACTTC. Its protein product is CASSIAWASSYEQYF.